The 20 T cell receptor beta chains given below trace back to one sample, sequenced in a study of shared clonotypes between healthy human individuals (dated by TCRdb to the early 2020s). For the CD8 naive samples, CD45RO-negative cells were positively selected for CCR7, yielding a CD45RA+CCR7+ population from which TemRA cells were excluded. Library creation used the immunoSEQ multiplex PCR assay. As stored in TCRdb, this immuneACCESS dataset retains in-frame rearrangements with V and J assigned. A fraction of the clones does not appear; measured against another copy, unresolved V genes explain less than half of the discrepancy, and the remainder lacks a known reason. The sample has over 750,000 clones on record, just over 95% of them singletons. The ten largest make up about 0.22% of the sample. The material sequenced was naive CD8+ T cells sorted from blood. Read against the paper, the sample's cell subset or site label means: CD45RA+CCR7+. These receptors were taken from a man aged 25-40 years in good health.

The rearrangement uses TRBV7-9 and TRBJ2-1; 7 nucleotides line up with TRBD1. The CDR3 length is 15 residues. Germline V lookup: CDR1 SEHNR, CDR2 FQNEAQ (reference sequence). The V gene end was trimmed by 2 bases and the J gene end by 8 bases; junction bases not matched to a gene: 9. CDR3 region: CASSLRQGVWDEQFF. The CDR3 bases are TGTGCCAGCAGCTTAAGGCAGGGGGTCTGGGATGAGCAGTTCTTC.

CDR3: CASSGGTTYEQYF. CDR3 sequence (DNA): TGTGCCAGCAGCGGGGGGACTACCTACGAGCAGTACTTC. This chain connects TRBV7-9 to TRBJ2-7, with 7 bases lining up with TRBD2. J gave up 2 bases and V 5 bases, and 3 bases lay outside the gene matches. This CDR3 has 13 amino acids. Germline V lookup: CDR1 SEHNR, CDR2 FQNEAQ (reference sequence).

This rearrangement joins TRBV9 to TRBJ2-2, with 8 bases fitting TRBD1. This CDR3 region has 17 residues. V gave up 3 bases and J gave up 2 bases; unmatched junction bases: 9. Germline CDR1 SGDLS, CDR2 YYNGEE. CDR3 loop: CASSATSRGHNTGELFF. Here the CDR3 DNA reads TGTGCCAGCAGCGCCACCTCCAGGGGGCATAACACCGGGGAGCTGTTTTTT.

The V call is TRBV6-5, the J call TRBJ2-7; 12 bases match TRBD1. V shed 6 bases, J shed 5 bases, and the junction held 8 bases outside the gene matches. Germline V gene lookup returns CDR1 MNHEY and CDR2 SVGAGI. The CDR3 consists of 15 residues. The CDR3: CASRRPGTGGHEQYF. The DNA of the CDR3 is TGTGCCAGCAGACGCCCCGGGACAGGGGGCCACGAGCAGTACTTC.

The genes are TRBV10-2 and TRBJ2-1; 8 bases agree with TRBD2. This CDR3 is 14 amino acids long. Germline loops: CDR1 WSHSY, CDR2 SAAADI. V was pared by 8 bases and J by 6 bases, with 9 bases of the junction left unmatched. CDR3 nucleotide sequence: TGCGCCAGCCTTGGGCGGGAGGCAGGCAATGAGCAGTTCTTC. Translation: CASLGREAGNEQFF.

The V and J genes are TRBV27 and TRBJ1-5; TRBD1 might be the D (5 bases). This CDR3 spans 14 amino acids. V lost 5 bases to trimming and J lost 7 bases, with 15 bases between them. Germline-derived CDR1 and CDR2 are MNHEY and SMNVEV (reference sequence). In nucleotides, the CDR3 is TGTGCCAGCAGTGGCCGATTCTCAGGGCAGCCCCAGCATTTT. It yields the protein CASSGRFSGQPQHF.

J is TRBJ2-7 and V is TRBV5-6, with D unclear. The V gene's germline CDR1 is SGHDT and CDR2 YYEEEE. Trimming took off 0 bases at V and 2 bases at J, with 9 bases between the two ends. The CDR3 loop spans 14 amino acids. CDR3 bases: TGTGCCAGCAGCTTGGGACAAACAGCCTACGAGCAGTACTTC. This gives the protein CASSLGQTAYEQYF.

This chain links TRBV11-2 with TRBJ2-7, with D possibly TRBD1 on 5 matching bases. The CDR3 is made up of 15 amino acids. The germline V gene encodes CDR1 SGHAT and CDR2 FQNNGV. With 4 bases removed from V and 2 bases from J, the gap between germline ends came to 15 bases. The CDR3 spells CASSSRAQGAYEQYF. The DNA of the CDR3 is TGTGCCAGCAGCTCCCGGGCCCAAGGGGCCTACGAGCAGTACTTC.

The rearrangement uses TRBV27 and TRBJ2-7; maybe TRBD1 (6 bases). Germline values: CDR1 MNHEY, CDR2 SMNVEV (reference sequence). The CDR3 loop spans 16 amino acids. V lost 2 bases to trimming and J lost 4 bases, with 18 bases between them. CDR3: CASSLSWGRMDYEQYF. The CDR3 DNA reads TGTGCCAGCAGTTTAAGCTGGGGGCGAATGGATTACGAGCAGTACTTC.

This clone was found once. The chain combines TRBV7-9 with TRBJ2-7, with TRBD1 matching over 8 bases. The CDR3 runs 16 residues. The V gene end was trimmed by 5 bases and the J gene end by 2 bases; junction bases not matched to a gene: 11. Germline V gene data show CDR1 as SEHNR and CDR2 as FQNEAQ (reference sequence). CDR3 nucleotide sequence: TGTGCCAGCAGCCCTGATCCGGGACAGGAAACCTACGAGCAGTACTTC. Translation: CASSPDPGQETYEQYF.

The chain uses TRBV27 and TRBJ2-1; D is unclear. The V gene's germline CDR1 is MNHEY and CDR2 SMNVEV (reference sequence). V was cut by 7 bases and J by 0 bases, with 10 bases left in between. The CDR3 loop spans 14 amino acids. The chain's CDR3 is CASKVLSSYNEQFF. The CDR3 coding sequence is TGTGCCAGCAAAGTTCTCAGCTCCTACAATGAGCAGTTCTTC.

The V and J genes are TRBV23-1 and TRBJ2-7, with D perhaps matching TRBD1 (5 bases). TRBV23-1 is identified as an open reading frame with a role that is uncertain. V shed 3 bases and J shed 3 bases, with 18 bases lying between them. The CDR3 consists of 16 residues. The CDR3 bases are TGCGCCAGCAGTCAGACGGCAACAGGACCTCACTACGAGCAGTACTTC. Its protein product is CASSQTATGPHYEQYF.

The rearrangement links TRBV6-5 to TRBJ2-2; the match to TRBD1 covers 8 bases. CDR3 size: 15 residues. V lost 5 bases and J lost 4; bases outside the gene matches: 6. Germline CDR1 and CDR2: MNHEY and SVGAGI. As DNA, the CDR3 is TGTGCCAGCAGTAAGGGACAGGCGGGCACCGGGGAGCTGTTTTTT. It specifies CASSKGQAGTGELFF.

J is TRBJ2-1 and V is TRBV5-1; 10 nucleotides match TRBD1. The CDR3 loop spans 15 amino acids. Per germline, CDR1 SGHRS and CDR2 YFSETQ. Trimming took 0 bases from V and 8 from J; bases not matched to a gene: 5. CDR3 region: CASSLGQGAGYEQFF. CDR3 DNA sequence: TGCGCCAGCAGCTTGGGACAGGGGGCAGGCTATGAGCAGTTCTTC.

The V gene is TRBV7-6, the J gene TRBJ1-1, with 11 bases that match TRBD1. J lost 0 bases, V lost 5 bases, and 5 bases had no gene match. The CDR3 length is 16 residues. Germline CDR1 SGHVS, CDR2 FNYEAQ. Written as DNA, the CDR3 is TGTGCCAGCAGCCCAGGGACAGGGGGGCTGAACACTGAAGCTTTCTTT. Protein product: CASSPGTGGLNTEAFF. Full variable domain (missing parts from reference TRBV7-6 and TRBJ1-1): GAGVSQSPRYKVTKRGQDVALRCDPISGHVSLYWYRQALGQGPEFLTYFNYEAQQDKSGLPNDRFSAERPEGSISTLTIQRTEQRDSAMYRCASSPGTGGLNTEAFFGQGTRLTVV.

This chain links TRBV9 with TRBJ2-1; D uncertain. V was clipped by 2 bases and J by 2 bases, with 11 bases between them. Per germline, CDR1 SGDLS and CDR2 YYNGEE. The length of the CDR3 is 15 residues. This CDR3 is CASSVGGAAYNEQFF. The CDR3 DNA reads TGTGCCAGCAGCGTCGGTGGTGCCGCCTACAATGAGCAGTTCTTC.

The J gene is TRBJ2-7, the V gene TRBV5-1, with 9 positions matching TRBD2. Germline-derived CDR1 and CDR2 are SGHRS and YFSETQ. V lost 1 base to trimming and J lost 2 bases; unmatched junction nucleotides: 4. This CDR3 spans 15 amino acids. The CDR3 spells CASSLRAGGPYEQYF. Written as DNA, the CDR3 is TGCGCCAGCAGCTTGAGGGCGGGAGGGCCCTACGAGCAGTACTTC.

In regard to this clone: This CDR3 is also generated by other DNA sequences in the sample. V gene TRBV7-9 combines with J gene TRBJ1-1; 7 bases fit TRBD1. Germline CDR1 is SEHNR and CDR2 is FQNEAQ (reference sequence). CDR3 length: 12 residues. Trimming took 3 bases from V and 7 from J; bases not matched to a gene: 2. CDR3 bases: TGTGCCAGCAGCTTGGGGACAGATGAAGCTTTCTTT. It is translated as CASSLGTDEAFF. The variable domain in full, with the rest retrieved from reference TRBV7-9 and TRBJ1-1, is DTGVSQNPRHKITKRGQNVTFRCDPISEHNRLYWYRQTLGQGPEFLTYFQNEAQLEKSRLLSDRFSAERPKGSFSTLEIQRTEQGDSAMYLCASSLGTDEAFFGQGTRLTVV.

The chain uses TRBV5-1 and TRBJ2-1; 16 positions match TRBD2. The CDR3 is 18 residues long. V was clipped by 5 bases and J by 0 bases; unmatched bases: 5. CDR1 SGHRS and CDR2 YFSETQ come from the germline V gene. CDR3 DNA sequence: TGCGCCAGCAGGTCGGGACTAGCGGGAGGGAGCTCCTACAATGAGCAGTTCTTC. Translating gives CASRSGLAGGSSYNEQFF.

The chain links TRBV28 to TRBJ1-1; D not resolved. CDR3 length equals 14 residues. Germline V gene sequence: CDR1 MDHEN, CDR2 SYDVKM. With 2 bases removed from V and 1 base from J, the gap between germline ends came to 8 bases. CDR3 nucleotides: TGTGCCAGCAGTTTAGGCAGACGGAACACTGAAGCTTTCTTT. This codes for CASSLGRRNTEAFF.